This T cell receptor (beta chain) was sequenced during a study of blood T cell repertoires in COVID-19. Produced via immunoSEQ multiplex PCR; TCRdb's table is partial and in-frame only. The sample yields 250,000 or so clones, 80% to 90% seen once. The V and J ends lost 4 bases and 2 bases respectively, with 11 bases between them. CDR3 length equals 13 residues. Per germline, CDR1 GTSNPN and CDR2 SVGIG (reference sequence). V and J are TRBV30 and TRBJ1-1; D unresolved. Sequencing was carried out using peripheral blood. This TCR was sampled from a young man with active or convalescent COVID-19. This chain's CDR3 is CAWIQRGNTEAFF. CDR3 in DNA: TGTGCCTGGATCCAACGGGGTAACACTGAAGCTTTCTTT.